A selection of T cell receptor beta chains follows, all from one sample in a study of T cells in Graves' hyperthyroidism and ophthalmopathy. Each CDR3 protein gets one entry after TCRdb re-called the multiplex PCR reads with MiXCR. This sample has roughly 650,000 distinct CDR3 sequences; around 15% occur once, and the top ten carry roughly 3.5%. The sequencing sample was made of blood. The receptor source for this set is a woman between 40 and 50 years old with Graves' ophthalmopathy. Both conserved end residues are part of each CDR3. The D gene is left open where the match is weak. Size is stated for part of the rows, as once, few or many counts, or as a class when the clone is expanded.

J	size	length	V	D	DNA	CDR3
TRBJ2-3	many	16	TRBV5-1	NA	TGCGCCAGCAGCCTCTCACCCGGAGAGTCCACAGATACGCAGTATTTT	CASSLSPGESTDTQYF
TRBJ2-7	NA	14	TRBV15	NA	TGTGCCACCAGCAGAGGAACAGGGTCCTACGAGCAGTACTTC	CATSRGTGSYEQYF
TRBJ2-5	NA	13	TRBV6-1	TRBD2	TGTGCCAGCGGTCGGGGGGGGAAGCAGACCCAGTACTTC	CASGRGGKQTQYF
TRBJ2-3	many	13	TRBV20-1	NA	TGCAGTGCTAGTTTTACCAAAAAAGACACGCAGTATTTT	CSASFTKKDTQYF
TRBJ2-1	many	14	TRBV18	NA	TGTGCCAGCTCACCACCAGGGGGTTACAATGAGCAGTTCTTC	CASSPPGGYNEQFF
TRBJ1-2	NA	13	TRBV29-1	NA	TGCAGCGTTGGGGAGACAGCGAACTATGGCTACACCTTC	CSVGETANYGYTF
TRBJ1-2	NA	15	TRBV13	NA	TGTGCCAGCAGCTCAAAGTCAGGGCCGGTCTATGGCTACACCTTC	CASSSKSGPVYGYTF
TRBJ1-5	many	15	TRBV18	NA	TGTGCCAGCTCACCAGGCGTTCATAGCAATCAGCCCCAGCATTTT	CASSPGVHSNQPQHF
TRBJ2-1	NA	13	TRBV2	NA	TGTGCCAGCAGTGGAACTAAATACAATGAGCAGTTCTTC	CASSGTKYNEQFF
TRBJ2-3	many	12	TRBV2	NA	TGTGCCAGCCTGAGGAAGGGCGTTACGCAGTATTTT	CASLRKGVTQYF